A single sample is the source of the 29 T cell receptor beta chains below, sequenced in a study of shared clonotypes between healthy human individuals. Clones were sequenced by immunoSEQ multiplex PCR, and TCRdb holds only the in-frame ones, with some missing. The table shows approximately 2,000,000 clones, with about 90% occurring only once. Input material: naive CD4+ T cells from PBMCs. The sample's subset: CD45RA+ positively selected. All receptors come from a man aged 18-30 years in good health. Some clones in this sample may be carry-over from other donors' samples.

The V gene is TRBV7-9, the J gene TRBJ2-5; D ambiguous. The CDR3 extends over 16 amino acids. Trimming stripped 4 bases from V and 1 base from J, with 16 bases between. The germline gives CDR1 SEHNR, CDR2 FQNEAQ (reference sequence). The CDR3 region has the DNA TGTGCCAGCAGCTGGAGCCGCTGGACGGTCCAAGAGACCCAGTACTTC. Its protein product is CASSWSRWTVQETQYF.

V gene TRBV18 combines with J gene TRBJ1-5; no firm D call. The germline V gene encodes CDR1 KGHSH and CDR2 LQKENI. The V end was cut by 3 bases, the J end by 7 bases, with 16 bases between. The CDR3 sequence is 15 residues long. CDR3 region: CASSPEFSEGQPQHF. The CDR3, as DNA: TGTGCCAGCTCACCCGAATTTTCTGAAGGGCAGCCCCAGCATTTT.

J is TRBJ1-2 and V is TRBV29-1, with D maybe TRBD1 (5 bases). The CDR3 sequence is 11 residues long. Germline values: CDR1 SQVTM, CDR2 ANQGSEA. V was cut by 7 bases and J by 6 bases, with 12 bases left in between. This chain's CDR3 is CSGLLGDGYTF. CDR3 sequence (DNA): TGCAGCGGACTTTTAGGGGATGGCTACACCTTC.

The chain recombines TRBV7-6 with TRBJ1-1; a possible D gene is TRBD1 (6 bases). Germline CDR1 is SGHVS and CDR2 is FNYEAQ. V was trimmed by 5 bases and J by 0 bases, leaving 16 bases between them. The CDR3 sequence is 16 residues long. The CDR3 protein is CASSGGGAGLNTEAFF. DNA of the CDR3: TGTGCCAGCAGCGGGGGGGGCGCGGGGTTGAACACTGAAGCTTTCTTT. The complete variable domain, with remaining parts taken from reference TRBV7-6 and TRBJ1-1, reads GAGVSQSPRYKVTKRGQDVALRCDPISGHVSLYWYRQALGQGPEFLTYFNYEAQQDKSGLPNDRFSAERPEGSISTLTIQRTEQRDSAMYRCASSGGGAGLNTEAFFGQGTRLTVV.

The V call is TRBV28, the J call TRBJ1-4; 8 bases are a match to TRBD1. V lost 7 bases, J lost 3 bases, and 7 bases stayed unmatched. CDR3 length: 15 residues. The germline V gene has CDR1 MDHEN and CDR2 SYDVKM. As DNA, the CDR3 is TGTGCCAGCAAGATCCCGACAGGGGCTAATGAAAAACTGTTTTTT. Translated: CASKIPTGANEKLFF.

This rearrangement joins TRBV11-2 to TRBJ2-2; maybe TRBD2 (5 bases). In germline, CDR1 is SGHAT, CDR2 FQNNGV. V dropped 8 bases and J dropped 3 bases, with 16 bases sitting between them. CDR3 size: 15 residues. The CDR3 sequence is CASAGRQSYTGELFF. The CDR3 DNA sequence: TGTGCCAGCGCGGGCAGACAAAGCTACACCGGGGAGCTGTTTTTT.

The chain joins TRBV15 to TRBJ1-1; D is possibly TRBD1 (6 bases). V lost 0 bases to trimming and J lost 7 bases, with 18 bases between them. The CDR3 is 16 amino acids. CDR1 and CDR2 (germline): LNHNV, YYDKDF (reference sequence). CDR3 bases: TGTGCCACCAGCAGAGATAAGACACGGGGGCGAGATGAAGCTTTCTTT. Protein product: CATSRDKTRGRDEAFF. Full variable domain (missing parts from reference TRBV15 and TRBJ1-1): DAMVIQNPRYQVTQFGKPVTLSCSQTLNHNVMYWYQQKSSQAPKLLFHYYDKDFNNEADTPDNFQSRRPNTSFCFLDIRSPGLGDTAMYLCATSRDKTRGRDEAFFGQGTRLTVV.

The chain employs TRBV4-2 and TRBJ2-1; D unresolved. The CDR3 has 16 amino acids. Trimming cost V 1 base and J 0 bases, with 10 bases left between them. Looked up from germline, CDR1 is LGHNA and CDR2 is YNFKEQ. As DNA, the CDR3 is TGTGCCAGCAGCCAAGGCCCTATTGGCTCCTACAATGAGCAGTTCTTC. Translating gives CASSQGPIGSYNEQFF.

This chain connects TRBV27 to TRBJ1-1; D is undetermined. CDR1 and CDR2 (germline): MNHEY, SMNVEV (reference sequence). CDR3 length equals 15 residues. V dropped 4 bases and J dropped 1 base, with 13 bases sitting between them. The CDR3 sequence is CASSSRIDGNTEAFF. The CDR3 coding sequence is TGTGCCAGCAGTTCGCGCATCGACGGGAACACTGAAGCTTTCTTT.

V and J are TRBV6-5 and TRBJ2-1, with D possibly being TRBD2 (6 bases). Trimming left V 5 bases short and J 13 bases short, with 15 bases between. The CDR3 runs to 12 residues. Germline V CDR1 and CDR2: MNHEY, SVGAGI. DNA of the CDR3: TGTGCCAGCAGTCTCCGGAGGGACCGCCAGTTCTTC. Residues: CASSLRRDRQFF.

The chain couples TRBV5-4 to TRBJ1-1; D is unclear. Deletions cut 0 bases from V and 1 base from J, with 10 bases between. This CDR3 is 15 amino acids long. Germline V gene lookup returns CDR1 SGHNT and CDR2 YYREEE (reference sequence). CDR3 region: CASSLVSSGNTEAFF. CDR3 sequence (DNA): TGTGCCAGCAGCTTGGTTTCATCAGGGAACACTGAAGCTTTCTTT. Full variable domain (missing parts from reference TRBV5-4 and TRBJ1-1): ETGVTQSPTHLIKTRGQQVTLRCSSQSGHNTVSWYQQALGQGPQFIFQYYREEENGRGNFPPRFSGLQFPNYSSELNVNALELDDSALYLCASSLVSSGNTEAFFGQGTRLTVV.

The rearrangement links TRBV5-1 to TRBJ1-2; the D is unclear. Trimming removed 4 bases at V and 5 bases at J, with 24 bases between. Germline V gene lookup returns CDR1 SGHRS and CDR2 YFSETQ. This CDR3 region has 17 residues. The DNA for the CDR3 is TGCGCCAGCAGCCGCCACCTTGGGAACACTCGGGAGTATGGCTACACCTTC. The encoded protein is CASSRHLGNTREYGYTF.

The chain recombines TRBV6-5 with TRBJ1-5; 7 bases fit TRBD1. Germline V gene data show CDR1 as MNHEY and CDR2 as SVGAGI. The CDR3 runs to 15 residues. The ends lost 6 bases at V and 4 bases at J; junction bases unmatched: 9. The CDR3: CASREAGGSNQPQHF. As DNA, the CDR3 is TGTGCCAGCAGGGAGGCAGGGGGGTCAAATCAGCCCCAGCATTTT.

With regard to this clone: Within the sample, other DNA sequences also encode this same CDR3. DNA for the CDR3: TGCAGCGTTGGCGGCCGGAACACAGATACGCAGTATTTT. Translated, it gives CSVGGRNTDTQYF. This chain links TRBV29-1 with TRBJ2-3; D not certain. The germline gives CDR1 SQVTM, CDR2 ANQGSEA. The V end lost 4 bases, the J end lost 2 bases, and 10 bases lay between the germline ends. The CDR3 has 13 amino acids.

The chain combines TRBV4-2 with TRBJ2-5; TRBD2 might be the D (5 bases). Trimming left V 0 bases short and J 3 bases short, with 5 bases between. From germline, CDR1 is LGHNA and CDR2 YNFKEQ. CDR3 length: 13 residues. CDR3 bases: TGTGCCAGCAGCCAAGAAGCGGAAGAGACCCAGTACTTC. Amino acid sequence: CASSQEAEETQYF.

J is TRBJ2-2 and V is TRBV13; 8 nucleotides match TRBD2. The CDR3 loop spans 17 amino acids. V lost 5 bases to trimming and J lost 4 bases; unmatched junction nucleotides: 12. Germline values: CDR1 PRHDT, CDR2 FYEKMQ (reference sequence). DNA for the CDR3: TGTGCCAGCAGCCCCGAGAGGGGACTAGGAGGCACCGGGGAGCTGTTTTTT. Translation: CASSPERGLGGTGELFF.

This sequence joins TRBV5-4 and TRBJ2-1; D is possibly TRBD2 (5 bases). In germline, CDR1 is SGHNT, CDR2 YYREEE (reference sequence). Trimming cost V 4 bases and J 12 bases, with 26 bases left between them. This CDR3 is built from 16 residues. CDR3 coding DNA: TGTGCCAGCAGCGCCTGGGCGAGGGCCAGTGTTTCGGGGCAGTTCTTC. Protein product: CASSAWARASVSGQFF.

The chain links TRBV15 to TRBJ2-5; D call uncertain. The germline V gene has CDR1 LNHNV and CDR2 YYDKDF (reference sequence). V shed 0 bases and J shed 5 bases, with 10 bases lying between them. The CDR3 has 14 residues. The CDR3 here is CATSRDRVGETQYF. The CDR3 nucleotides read TGTGCCACCAGCAGAGATAGGGTAGGGGAGACCCAGTACTTC.

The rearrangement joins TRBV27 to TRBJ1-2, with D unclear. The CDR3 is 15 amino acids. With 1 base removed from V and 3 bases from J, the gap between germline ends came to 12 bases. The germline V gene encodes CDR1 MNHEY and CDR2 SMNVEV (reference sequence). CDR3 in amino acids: CASSLFTGSDYGYTF. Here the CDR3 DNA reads TGTGCCAGCAGTTTATTTACGGGGTCGGACTATGGCTACACCTTC.

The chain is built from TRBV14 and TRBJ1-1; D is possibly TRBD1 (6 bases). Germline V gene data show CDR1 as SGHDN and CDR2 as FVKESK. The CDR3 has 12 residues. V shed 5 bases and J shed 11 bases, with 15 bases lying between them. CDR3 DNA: TGTGCCAGCAGCTCGACAGGCTGGAGGGCTTTCTTT. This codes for CASSSTGWRAFF.

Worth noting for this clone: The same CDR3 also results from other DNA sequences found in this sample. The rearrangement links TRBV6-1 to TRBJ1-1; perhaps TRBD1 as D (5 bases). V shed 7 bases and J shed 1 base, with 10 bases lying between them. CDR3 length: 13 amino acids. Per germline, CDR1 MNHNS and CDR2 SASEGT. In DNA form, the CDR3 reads TGTGCCAGCACGCAGGGCCCGAACACTGAAGCTTTCTTT. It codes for CASTQGPNTEAFF.

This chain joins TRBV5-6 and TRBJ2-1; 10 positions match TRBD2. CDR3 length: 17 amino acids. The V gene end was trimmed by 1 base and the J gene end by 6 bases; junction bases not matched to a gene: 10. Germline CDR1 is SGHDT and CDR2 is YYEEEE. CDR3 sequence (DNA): TGTGCCAGCAGCTTGAAGTTGCTAGCGGGAGTTGTCAATGAGCAGTTCTTC. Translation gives CASSLKLLAGVVNEQFF.

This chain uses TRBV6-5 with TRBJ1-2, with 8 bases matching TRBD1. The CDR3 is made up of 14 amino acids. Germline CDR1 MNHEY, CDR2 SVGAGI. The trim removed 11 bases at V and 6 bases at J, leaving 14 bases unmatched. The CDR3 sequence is CASGAQGAIHGYTF. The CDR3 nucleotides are TGTGCCTCGGGGGCCCAGGGGGCTATACATGGCTACACCTTC.

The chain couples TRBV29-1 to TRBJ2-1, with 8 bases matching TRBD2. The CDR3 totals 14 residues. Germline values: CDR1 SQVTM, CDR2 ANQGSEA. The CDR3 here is CSWGGTSSYNEQFF. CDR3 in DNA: TGCAGTTGGGGAGGGACTAGCTCCTACAATGAGCAGTTCTTC.

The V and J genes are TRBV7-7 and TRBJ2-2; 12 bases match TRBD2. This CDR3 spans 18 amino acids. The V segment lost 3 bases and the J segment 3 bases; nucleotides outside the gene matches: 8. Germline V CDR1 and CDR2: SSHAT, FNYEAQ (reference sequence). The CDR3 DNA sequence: TGTGCCAGCAGCTTTTCTAGCGGGAGGGCCCGTCACACCGGGGAGCTGTTTTTT. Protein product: CASSFSSGRARHTGELFF.

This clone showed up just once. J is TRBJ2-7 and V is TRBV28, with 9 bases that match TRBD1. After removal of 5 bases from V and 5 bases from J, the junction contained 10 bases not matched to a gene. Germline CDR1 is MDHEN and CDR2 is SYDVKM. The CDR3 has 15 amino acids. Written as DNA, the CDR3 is TGTGCCAGCAGTCATCCGGGGACAGGGTTCCACGAGCAGTACTTC. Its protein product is CASSHPGTGFHEQYF.

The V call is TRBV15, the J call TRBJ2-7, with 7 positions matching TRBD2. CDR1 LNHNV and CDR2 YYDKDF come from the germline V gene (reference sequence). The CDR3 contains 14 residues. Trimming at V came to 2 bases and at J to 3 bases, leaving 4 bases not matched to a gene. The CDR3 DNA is TGTGCCACCAGCAGACCCGGGAGGCGCTACGAGCAGTACTTC. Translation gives CATSRPGRRYEQYF.

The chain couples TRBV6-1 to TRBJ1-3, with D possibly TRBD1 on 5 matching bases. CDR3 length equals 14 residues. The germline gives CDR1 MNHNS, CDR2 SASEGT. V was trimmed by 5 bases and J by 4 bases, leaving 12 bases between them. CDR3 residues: CASSPGQAGNTIYF. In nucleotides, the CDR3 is TGTGCCAGCAGTCCTGGACAAGCCGGAAACACCATATATTTT.

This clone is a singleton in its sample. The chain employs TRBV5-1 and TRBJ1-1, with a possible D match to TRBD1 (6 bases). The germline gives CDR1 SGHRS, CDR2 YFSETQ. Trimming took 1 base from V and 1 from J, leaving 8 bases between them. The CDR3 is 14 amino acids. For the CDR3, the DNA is TGCGCCAGCAGCTTGCCGACAGGGAACACTGAAGCTTTCTTT. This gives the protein CASSLPTGNTEAFF.